These T cell receptor beta chains were read from a single sample in a study of CXCR3-negative and CXCR3-positive naive CD8 T cells. Each CDR3 protein gets one entry in TCRdb, which reprocessed the 5' RACE reads and gives no DNA. The sample table includes tens of thousands of distinct CDR3 sequences. The material sequenced was naive CXCR3- CD8+ T cells from blood. These receptors were obtained from a human donor in good health. Some clones in this sample may be carry-over from other donors' samples. Both conserved end residues are part of each CDR3.

V	J	CDR3
TRBV11-3	TRBJ2-5	CASSLRLAGETQYF
TRBV7-8	TRBJ2-7	CASSVAISYEQYF
TRBV6-4	TRBJ2-1	CASSDRGDSSYNEQFF
TRBV3-1	TRBJ2-6	CASSTAESFSGANVLTF
TRBV6-2/TRBV6-3	TRBJ2-7	CASRTPSGGDYEQYF
TRBV29-1	TRBJ2-1	CSSQGGVSYNEQFF
TRBV29-1	TRBJ2-5	CSVEAPTAGGPPGYQETQYF
TRBV5-1	TRBJ1-1	CASSWTGTNTEAFF
TRBV29-1	TRBJ2-7	CSVEGVRQGAYEQYF
TRBV7-2	TRBJ2-5	CASSLGLAPQETQYF
TRBV6-2/TRBV6-3	TRBJ2-3	CASRPPQHEASTDTQYF
TRBV21-1	TRBJ2-5	CASSTTSGGAWETQYF
TRBV7-9	TRBJ1-2	CASSPGTGVYGYTF
TRBV7-2	TRBJ2-2	CASSQISGGDRDANTGELFF
TRBV7-9	TRBJ2-3	CASSSRSLAGENTDTQYF
TRBV4-1	TRBJ2-1	CASSPDYRNEQFF
TRBV9	TRBJ2-6	CASSVGALSGANVLTF
TRBV6-4	TRBJ2-3	CASNRSDRYYSQGADTQYF
TRBV29-1	TRBJ1-2	CSAGQGMAGYTF
TRBV7-6	TRBJ2-1	CASSYDQGRWDEQFF
TRBV9	TRBJ2-3	CASSVEEGSGTDTQYF
TRBV7-2	TRBJ2-5	CASSLVTSGGAWETQYF
TRBV12-3/TRBV12-4	TRBJ2-3	CASRPKPGTADTQYF
TRBV29-1	TRBJ2-3	CSVEGTGFTDTQYF
TRBV29-1	TRBJ1-1	CSVVFGVPEAFF
TRBV6-2/TRBV6-3	TRBJ1-1	CASSYDQHTEAFF
TRBV14	TRBJ1-1	CASSQEQVKTEAFF
TRBV7-2	TRBJ2-3	CASRPTDTQYF
TRBV5-1	TRBJ2-7	CASSLVGGLSYEQYF
TRBV29-1	TRBJ2-1	CSGGGLLAYNEQFF
TRBV28	TRBJ2-7	CASSEVKFFSYEQYF
TRBV6-2/TRBV6-3	TRBJ1-1	CASSRINEAFF
TRBV7-9	TRBJ2-7	CASSFVQGSYEQYF
TRBV25-1	TRBJ2-1	CASSAPDRERNNEQFF
TRBV7-9	TRBJ2-3	CASSLEYGGSTDTQYF
TRBV5-4	TRBJ2-3	CASSSAGADTQYF
TRBV11-2	TRBJ2-1	CASSSVAGGLDEQFF
TRBV4-3	TRBJ1-1	CASSQGDSEAFF